Shown below are 15 T cell receptor beta chains from a single sample sequenced in a study of cytomegalovirus exposure and HLA in healthy donors. Produced via immunoSEQ multiplex PCR; TCRdb's table is partial and in-frame only. The sample holds about 110,000 clones; around nine tenths are singletons and the top ten take roughly 2.2%. Sequenced input: PBMCs. These receptors all stem from a young woman in good health and CMV-seronegative.

The gene calls are TRBV30 and TRBJ1-3, with 10 bases aligning to TRBD1. The junction had 1 base not matched to a gene; V was cut back by 3 bases and J by 5 bases. There are 13 residues in the CDR3. Germline CDR1 reads GTSNPN; CDR2 reads SVGIG (reference sequence). The CDR3 spells CAWRTGGRNTIYF. CDR3 bases: TGTGCCTGGAGGACAGGGGGCAGAAACACCATATATTTT. Supplemented by reference TRBV30 and TRBJ1-3, the full variable domain reads SQTIHQWPATLVQPVGSPLSLECTVEGTSNPNLYWYRQAAGRGLQLLFYSVGIGQISSEVPQNLSASRPQDRQFILSSKKLLLSDSGFYLCAWRTGGRNTIYFGEGSWLTVV.

The chain has TRBV7-2 and TRBJ2-1, with 7 bases matching TRBD1. The ends lost 4 bases at V and 5 bases at J; junction bases unmatched: 2. Germline CDR1 reads SGHTA; CDR2 reads FQGNSA. The CDR3 spans 13 residues. As DNA, the CDR3 is TGTGCCAGCAGCTCGGGACAGCACAATGAGCAGTTCTTC. Its translation: CASSSGQHNEQFF.

The J gene is TRBJ2-5, the V gene TRBV7-9; TRBD2 might be the D (5 bases). CDR3 length: 14 residues. Germline V CDR1 and CDR2: SEHNR, FQNEAQ (reference sequence). V dropped 1 base and J dropped 4 bases, with 10 bases sitting between them. Here the CDR3 reads CASSLGALAETQYF. CDR3 nucleotide sequence: TGTGCCAGCAGCTTAGGAGCCCTAGCAGAGACCCAGTACTTC. Based on the CDR3 plus reference TRBV7-9 and TRBJ2-5, the full variable domain is DTGVSQNPRHKITKRGQNVTFRCDPISEHNRLYWYRQTLGQGPEFLTYFQNEAQLEKSRLLSDRFSAERPKGSFSTLEIQRTEQGDSAMYLCASSLGALAETQYFGPGTRLLVL.

J is TRBJ1-6 and V is TRBV2; D may be TRBD1 (6 bases). The V gene's germline CDR1 is SNHLY and CDR2 FYNNEI. Trimming took 2 bases from V and 6 from J, leaving 11 bases between them. CDR3 length: 15 amino acids. The CDR3 DNA reads TGTGCCAGCAGTGAAAGGGGAGGGGGTAATTCACCCCTCCACTTT. Amino acid sequence: CASSERGGGNSPLHF.

This clone was seen a handful of times. The rearrangement uses TRBV7-2 and TRBJ2-5, with 7 bases matching TRBD1. The CDR3 length is 14 residues. CDR1 is SGHTA, CDR2 FQGNSA, per germline. Losses at the gene ends were 4 bases for V and 3 bases for J; bases not matched to a gene: 5. The CDR3 sequence: CASSSGTAKETQYF. CDR3 nucleotide sequence: TGTGCCAGCAGCTCCGGGACAGCTAAAGAGACCCAGTACTTC.

The V and J genes are TRBV29-1 and TRBJ2-2, with D uncertain. Germline loops: CDR1 SQVTM, CDR2 ANQGSEA. This CDR3 contains 14 residues. The V gene lost 4 bases and the J gene lost 6 bases, with 15 bases spanning the gap. The CDR3 DNA reads as TGCAGCGTTGTAGACTGGCCAAGATCCGGGGAGCTGTTTTTT. Its translation: CSVVDWPRSGELFF.

The chain uses TRBV28 and TRBJ1-4; D is undetermined. Germline V gives CDR1 MDHEN, CDR2 SYDVKM. V was cut by 3 bases and J by 6 bases, with 8 bases left in between. This CDR3 is 13 amino acids long. In DNA, the CDR3 is TGTGCCAGCAGTTTTCGTGGAGATGAAAAACTGTTTTTT. This gives the protein CASSFRGDEKLFF.

This rearrangement joins TRBV30 to TRBJ1-2, with 8 bases identical to TRBD1. This CDR3 has 13 amino acids. V shed 1 base and J 4 bases; nucleotides not matched to a gene: 2. Germline CDR1 GTSNPN, CDR2 SVGIG (reference sequence). CDR3 loop: CAWSGQGFYGYTF. In nucleotides, the CDR3 is TGTGCCTGGAGTGGACAGGGGTTCTATGGCTACACCTTC.

The V call is TRBV7-8, the J call TRBJ2-7, with D perhaps TRBD1 (6 bases). The germline CDR1 and CDR2 sequences are SGHVS and FQNEAQ. Trimming removed 0 bases from V and 1 base from J, with 19 bases in between. The CDR3 contains 18 residues. CDR3 region: CASSLAPGAYQSSYEQYF. The CDR3 bases are TGTGCCAGCAGCTTAGCGCCAGGGGCCTACCAATCGTCCTACGAGCAGTACTTC.

The chain joins TRBV18 to TRBJ1-2; 7 positions match TRBD1. CDR3 length: 14 residues. Per germline, CDR1 KGHSH and CDR2 LQKENI. The ends lost 6 bases at V and 1 base at J; junction bases unmatched: 5. The CDR3 bases are TGTGCCAGCTCCCAAGGGGACAGTAACTATGGCTACACCTTC. It specifies CASSQGDSNYGYTF.

This clone is a singleton in its sample. V is TRBV5-4 and J is TRBJ2-7; 7 nucleotides align to TRBD2. Trimming cost V 6 bases and J 0 bases; bases outside gene matches: 6. Germline loops: CDR1 SGHNT, CDR2 YYREEE (reference sequence). There are 14 residues in the CDR3. The CDR3 bases are TGTGCCAGCACCAAAAGCGGGACCTCCTACGAGCAGTACTTC. It is translated as CASTKSGTSYEQYF.

The chain recombines TRBV11-2 with TRBJ2-2, with a possible D match to TRBD2 (6 bases). The CDR3 is made up of 15 amino acids. The V and J ends lost 5 bases and 4 bases respectively, with 14 bases between them. Germline values: CDR1 SGHAT, CDR2 FQNNGV. The CDR3 loop is CASSLPGLFTGELFF. The CDR3 nucleotides are TGTGCCAGCAGCCTACCGGGACTTTTCACCGGGGAGCTGTTTTTT.

This sequence joins TRBV6-5 and TRBJ1-4; D remains unclear. CDR1 and CDR2 (germline): MNHEY, SVGAGI. Deletions cut 6 bases from V and 7 bases from J, with 9 bases between. There are 12 residues in the CDR3. CDR3 sequence: CASSGLGEKLFF. The CDR3 DNA reads as TGTGCCAGCAGCGGACTGGGTGAAAAACTGTTTTTT.

V gene TRBV28 combines with J gene TRBJ1-4; D gene unclear. The CDR3 has 14 amino acids. Trimming took 3 bases from V and 12 from J, leaving 17 bases between them. Germline CDR1 and CDR2: MDHEN and SYDVKM. The CDR3 bases are TGTGCCAGCAGTTTGAGGCCAACCGGCGGTGAACTGTTTTTT. Its translation is CASSLRPTGGELFF.

The V gene is TRBV28, the J gene TRBJ1-2; 7 bases fit TRBD1. Germline lookup yields CDR1 MDHEN and CDR2 SYDVKM. This CDR3 comprises 14 residues. J lost 2 bases, V lost 4 bases, and 4 bases had no gene match. In DNA form, the CDR3 reads TGTGCCAGCAGTTCCTCGGGACAGAACTATGGCTACACCTTC. Translation gives CASSSSGQNYGYTF.